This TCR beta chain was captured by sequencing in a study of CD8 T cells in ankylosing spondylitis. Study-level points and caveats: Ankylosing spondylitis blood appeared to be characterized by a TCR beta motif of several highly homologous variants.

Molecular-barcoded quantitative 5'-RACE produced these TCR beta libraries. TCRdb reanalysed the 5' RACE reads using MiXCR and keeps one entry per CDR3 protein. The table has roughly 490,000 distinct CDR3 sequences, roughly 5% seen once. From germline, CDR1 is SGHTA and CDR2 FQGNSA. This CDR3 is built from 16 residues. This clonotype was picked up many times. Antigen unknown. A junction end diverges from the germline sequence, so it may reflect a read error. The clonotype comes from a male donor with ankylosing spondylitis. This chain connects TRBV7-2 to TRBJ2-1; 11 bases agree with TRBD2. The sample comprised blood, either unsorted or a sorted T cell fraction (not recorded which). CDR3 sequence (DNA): TGTGCCAGCAGGTTAGCGGGAGGGTCGGCCTACAATGAGCAGTTCTTC. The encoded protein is CASRLAGGSAYNEQFF.